This record looks at one T cell receptor beta chain sequence and its context. Its antigen is undetermined. Unique molecular identifiers tagged the TCRbeta library. MiXCR was run by TCRdb on the PCR reads, yielding one entry per CDR3 protein. This sample has fewer than 550,000 distinct CDR3 sequences, with roughly an eighth found just once. This sample was taken from a study of T-cell reconstitution after alpha-beta-depleted transplantation in children. Whole-study results and caveats: Most T-cell counts and diversity one year after the transplant came from T cells that were newly produced. Approximately two months post-transplant, alpha-beta T cells reportedly originated from several hundred expanded graft clones. High day-60 TCRbeta diversity in some patients came from surviving recipient T cells and thymic progenitors.

Trimming took off 1 base at V and 7 bases at J, with 13 bases between the two ends. Germline V gene lookup returns CDR1 DFQATT and CDR2 SNEGSKA (reference sequence). The CDR3 loop spans 14 amino acids. Sequencing used PBMCs, mostly from graft donor cells, obtained 180 days after TCRalphabeta/CD19-depleted stem cell transplant. V is TRBV20-1 and J is TRBJ1-4, with D unresolved. The clonotype was recovered from a female patient aged 2-9 years who had a stem cell transplant for aplastic anemia, so the T cells may come from the graft donor. In DNA form, the CDR3 reads TGCAGTGCTAGAGGCCCCCAACCTCTTGAAAAACTGTTTTTT. Protein product: CSARGPQPLEKLFF.